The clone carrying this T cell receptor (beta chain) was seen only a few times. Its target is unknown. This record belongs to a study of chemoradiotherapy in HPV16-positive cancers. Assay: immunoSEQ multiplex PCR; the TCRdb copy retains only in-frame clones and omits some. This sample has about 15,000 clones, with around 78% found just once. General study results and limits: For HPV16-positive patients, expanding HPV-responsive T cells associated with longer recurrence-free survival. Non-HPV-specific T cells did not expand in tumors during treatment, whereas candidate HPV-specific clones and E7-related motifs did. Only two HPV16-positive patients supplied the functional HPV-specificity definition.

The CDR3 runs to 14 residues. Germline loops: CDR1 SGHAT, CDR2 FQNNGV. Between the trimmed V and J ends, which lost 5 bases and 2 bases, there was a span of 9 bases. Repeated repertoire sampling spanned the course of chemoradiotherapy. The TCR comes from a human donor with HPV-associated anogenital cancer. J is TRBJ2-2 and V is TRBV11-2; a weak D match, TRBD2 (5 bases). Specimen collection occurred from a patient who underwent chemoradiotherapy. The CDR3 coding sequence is TGTGCCAGCAGCCGTCGGGGAAACACCGGGGAGCTGTTTTTT. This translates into CASSRRGNTGELFF.